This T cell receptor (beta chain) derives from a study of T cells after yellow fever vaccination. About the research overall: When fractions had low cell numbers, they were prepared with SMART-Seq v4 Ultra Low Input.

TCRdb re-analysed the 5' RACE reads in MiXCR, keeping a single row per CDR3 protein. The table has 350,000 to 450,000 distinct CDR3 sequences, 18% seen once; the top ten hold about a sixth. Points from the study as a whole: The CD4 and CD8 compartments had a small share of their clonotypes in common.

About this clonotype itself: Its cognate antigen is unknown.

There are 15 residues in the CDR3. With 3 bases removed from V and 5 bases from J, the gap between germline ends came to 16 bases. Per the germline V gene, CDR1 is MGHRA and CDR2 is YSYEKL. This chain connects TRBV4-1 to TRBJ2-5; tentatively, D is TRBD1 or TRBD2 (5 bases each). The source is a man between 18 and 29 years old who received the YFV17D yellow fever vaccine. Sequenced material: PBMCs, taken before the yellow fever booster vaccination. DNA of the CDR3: TGCGCCAGCAGCCAGCTGGGGGTCCCAATGGAGACCCAGTACTTC. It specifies CASSQLGVPMETQYF.